The text below deals with one TCR beta chain. The entry originates in a study of blood T cell repertoires in COVID-19. About the research overall: T cells, B-cell-depleted T cells, or PBMCs provided the cDNA or gDNA that served as material.

Germline V lookup: CDR1 MGHRA, CDR2 YSYEKL. Trimming pared 1 base from V and 3 bases from J, leaving 12 bases between. This CDR3 comprises 15 residues. Per the study methods: By means of reference gene primer amplification, nucleated cell counts were estimated. Measured with immunoSEQ multiplex PCR; TCRdb has only the in-frame clones, and not every one. The V and J calls and clone size are taken from that table; D and trimming were inferred from the DNA. The table shows about 100,000 clones, with approximately 89% occurring only once. The TCR was taken from a man in his sixties with acute or convalescent COVID-19. Sequencing was carried out using peripheral blood. The V and J genes are TRBV4-1 and TRBJ1-1; D is unclear. CDR3 DNA sequence: TGCGCCAGCAGCCAAGCCCCCTATTCGGACACTGAAGCTTTCTTT. Protein sequence: CASSQAPYSDTEAFF.